The 12 T cell receptor beta chains in this list originate from one sample, sequenced in a study of a mutant IDH1 vaccine in newly diagnosed glioma. Profiling relied on immunoSEQ multiplex PCR, and the TCRdb table lists in-frame clones only, not all of them. The sample yields 70,000 to 90,000 clones, 90% to 95% seen once. Time point: week 5, during vaccination. With topical imiquimod, each dose of the vaccine consisted of 300 ug of mutant IDH1 20-mer peptide. These receptors lack a known antigen. Material: PBMCs, obtained from a glioma patient whose treatment included an IDH1 peptide vaccine. The receptor source for this set is a woman aged 50 to 60 with glioma.

V and J are TRBV6-5 and TRBJ1-1; D remains ambiguous. This CDR3 region has 15 residues. V lost 2 bases and J lost 6, with 16 bases in between. Germline CDR1 reads MNHEY; CDR2 reads SVGAGI. In nucleotides, the CDR3 is TGTGCCAGCAGTTACAGAAAGCGGCAGACCGCTGAAGCTTTCTTT. This codes for CASSYRKRQTAEAFF.

CDR3 amino acids: CASSSGTSSREGNEQFF. CDR3 DNA: TGTGCCAGCAGCTCCGGGACTAGCAGTAGGGAAGGGAATGAGCAGTTCTTC. The chain joins TRBV5-4 to TRBJ2-1, with TRBD2 identical over 9 bases. From germline, CDR1 is SGHNT and CDR2 YYREEE (reference sequence). The CDR3 sequence is 17 residues long. With V trimmed by 3 bases and J by 7 bases, 14 bases remained unmatched. Complete variable domain (other parts from reference TRBV5-4 and TRBJ2-1): ETGVTQSPTHLIKTRGQQVTLRCSSQSGHNTVSWYQQALGQGPQFIFQYYREEENGRGNFPPRFSGLQFPNYSSELNVNALELDDSALYLCASSSGTSSREGNEQFFGPGTRLTVL.

The chain uses TRBV11-2 and TRBJ2-5; D is ambiguous. Looked up from germline, CDR1 is SGHAT and CDR2 is FQNNGV. Trimming took off 0 bases at V and 4 bases at J, with 6 bases between the two ends. The CDR3 loop spans 13 amino acids. The CDR3 sequence: CASSLDPLETQYF. CDR3 coding DNA: TGTGCCAGCAGCTTAGATCCCCTAGAGACCCAGTACTTC.

The gene calls are TRBV5-1 and TRBJ2-3; 9 bases align to TRBD2. The CDR3 runs to 15 residues. Trimming took 4 bases from V and 5 from J; bases not matched to a gene: 8. Germline V gene data show CDR1 as SGHRS and CDR2 as YFSETQ. The DNA for the CDR3 is TGCGCCAGCAGCCCAGGACTAGCGACGGAAGATACGCAGTATTTT. It translates to CASSPGLATEDTQYF.

This rearrangement joins TRBV2 to TRBJ2-2; 7 bases map to TRBD2. The CDR3 totals 16 residues. Germline V CDR1 and CDR2: SNHLY, FYNNEI. Unmatched junction bases numbered 9, after V lost 4 bases and J lost 4 bases. CDR3 amino acids: CASSVGGGRVTGELFF. CDR3 in DNA: TGTGCCAGCAGTGTCGGGGGAGGGAGGGTCACCGGGGAGCTGTTTTTT.

This chain uses TRBV4-2 with TRBJ2-5, with 9 bases that match TRBD2. The CDR3 has 16 amino acids. V lost 4 bases to trimming and J lost 5 bases; unmatched junction nucleotides: 11. From germline, CDR1 is LGHNA and CDR2 YNFKEQ. The CDR3, as DNA: TGTGCCAGCAGCCCCTATACGGGACTAGCTACGGAGACCCAGTACTTC. Protein: CASSPYTGLATETQYF.

The rearrangement joins TRBV30 to TRBJ1-1; D is possibly TRBD1 (5 bases). CDR1 GTSNPN and CDR2 SVGIG come from the germline V gene (reference sequence). The V end was cut by 2 bases, the J end by 3 bases, with 7 bases between. The CDR3 spans 12 residues. In DNA form, the CDR3 reads TGTGCCTGGAGTTGGGGGGACACTGAAGCTTTCTTT. Translating it yields CAWSWGDTEAFF.

The CDR3 here is CATSRTSGRYEQYF. The CDR3 DNA reads TGTGCCACCAGCAGGACTAGCGGGAGGTACGAGCAGTACTTC. The rearrangement joins TRBV15 to TRBJ2-7, with 13 nucleotides matching TRBD2. Germline CDR1 reads LNHNV; CDR2 reads YYDKDF (reference sequence). V gave up 3 bases and J gave up 4 bases; unmatched junction bases: 0. This CDR3 is 14 amino acids long.

V usage is TRBV28 and J usage is TRBJ2-3, with no clear D. From germline, CDR1 is MDHEN and CDR2 SYDVKM. This CDR3 is built from 12 residues. V dropped 2 bases and J dropped 5 bases, with 5 bases sitting between them. The CDR3 DNA reads as TGTGCCAGCAGTTTAGTCCGAGATACGCAGTATTTT. The encoded protein is CASSLVRDTQYF.

V and J are TRBV6-5 and TRBJ1-6; no clear D. The CDR3 extends over 14 amino acids. Germline values: CDR1 MNHEY, CDR2 SVGAGI. The ends were cut back, 4 bases at V and 6 bases at J, with 10 bases in the middle. The CDR3, as DNA: TGTGCCAGCAGTTCCCCTCGGATTAATTCACCCCTCCACTTT. Protein sequence: CASSSPRINSPLHF.

The chain combines TRBV28 with TRBJ2-3; possible D gene TRBD1, 6 bases. The V gene's germline CDR1 is MDHEN and CDR2 SYDVKM. This CDR3 contains 15 residues. The V and J ends lost 7 bases and 0 bases respectively, with 14 bases between them. The CDR3 DNA reads TGTGCCAGCATCCTGGGACACCAGAGCACAGATACGCAGTATTTT. Translating gives CASILGHQSTDTQYF.

The V and J genes are TRBV4-1 and TRBJ2-3, with 10 bases aligning to TRBD2. The CDR3 has 17 amino acids. V trimming: 3 bases; J trimming: 3 bases; junction bases outside the gene matches: 9. Germline loops: CDR1 MGHRA, CDR2 YSYEKL. The CDR3 DNA is TGCGCCAGCAGCCACCCTACTAGCGGGATAGATACAGATACGCAGTATTTT. It encodes CASSHPTSGIDTDTQYF.